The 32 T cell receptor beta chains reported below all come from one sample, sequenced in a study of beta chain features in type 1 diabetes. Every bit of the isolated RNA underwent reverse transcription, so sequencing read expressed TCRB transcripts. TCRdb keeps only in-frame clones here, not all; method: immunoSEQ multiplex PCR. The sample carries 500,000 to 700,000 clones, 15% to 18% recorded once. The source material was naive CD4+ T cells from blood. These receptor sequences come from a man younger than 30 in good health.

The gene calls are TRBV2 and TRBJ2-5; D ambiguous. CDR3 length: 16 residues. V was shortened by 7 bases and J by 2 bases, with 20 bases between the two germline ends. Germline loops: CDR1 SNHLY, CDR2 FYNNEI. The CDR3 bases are TGTGCCAGCACCGCGCCGGCGGCTGCCCTACAAGAGACCCAGTACTTC. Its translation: CASTAPAAALQETQYF.

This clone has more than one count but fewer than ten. Written as DNA, the CDR3 is TGTGCCAGCAGCTGGGACAGGGGCTACACCTTC. Protein sequence: CASSWDRGYTF. The chain links TRBV7-9 to TRBJ1-2, with 8 bases matching TRBD1. Germline CDR1 SEHNR, CDR2 FQNEAQ (reference sequence). The CDR3 length is 11 residues. Trimming removed 4 bases from V and 8 bases from J; junction bases left unmatched: 0.

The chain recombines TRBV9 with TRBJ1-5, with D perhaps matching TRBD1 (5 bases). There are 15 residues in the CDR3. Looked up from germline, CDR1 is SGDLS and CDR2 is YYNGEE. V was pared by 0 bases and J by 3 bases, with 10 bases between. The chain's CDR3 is CASSVAAGLNQPQHF. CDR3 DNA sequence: TGTGCCAGCAGCGTAGCTGCGGGGCTCAATCAGCCCCAGCATTTT.

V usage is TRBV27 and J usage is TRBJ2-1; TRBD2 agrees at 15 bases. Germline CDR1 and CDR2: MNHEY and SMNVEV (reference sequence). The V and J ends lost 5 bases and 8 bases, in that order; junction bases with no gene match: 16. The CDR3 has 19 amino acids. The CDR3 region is CASSPPGLAGGRKRHEQFF. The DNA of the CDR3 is TGTGCCAGCAGTCCTCCGGGACTAGCGGGAGGTCGAAAGAGGCATGAGCAGTTCTTC.

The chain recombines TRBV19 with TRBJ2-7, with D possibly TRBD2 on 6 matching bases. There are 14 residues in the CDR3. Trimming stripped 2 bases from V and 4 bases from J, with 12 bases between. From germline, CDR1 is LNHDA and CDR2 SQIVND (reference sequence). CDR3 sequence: CASSIRGLIYEQYF. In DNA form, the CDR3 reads TGTGCCAGTAGTATACGGGGACTGATATACGAGCAGTACTTC. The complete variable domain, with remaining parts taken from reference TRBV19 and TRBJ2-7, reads DGGITQSPKYLFRKEGQNVTLSCEQNLNHDAMYWYRQDPGQGLRLIYYSQIVNDFQKGDIAEGYSVSREKKESFPLTVTSAQKNPTAFYLCASSIRGLIYEQYFGPGTRLTVT.

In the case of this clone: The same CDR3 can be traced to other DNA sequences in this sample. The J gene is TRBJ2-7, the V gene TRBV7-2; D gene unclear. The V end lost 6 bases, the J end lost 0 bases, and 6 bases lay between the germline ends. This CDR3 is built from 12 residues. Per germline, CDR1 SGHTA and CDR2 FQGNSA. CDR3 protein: CASSPSSYEQYF. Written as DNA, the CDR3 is TGTGCCAGCAGTCCCAGCTCCTACGAGCAGTACTTC.

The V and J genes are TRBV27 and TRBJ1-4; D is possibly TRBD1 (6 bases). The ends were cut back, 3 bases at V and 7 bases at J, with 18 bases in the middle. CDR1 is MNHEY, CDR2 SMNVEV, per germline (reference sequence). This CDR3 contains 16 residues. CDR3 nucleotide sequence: TGTGCCAGCAGTTTGCGCCCGGGCCAAGGGGGTGAAAAACTGTTTTTT. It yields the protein CASSLRPGQGGEKLFF.

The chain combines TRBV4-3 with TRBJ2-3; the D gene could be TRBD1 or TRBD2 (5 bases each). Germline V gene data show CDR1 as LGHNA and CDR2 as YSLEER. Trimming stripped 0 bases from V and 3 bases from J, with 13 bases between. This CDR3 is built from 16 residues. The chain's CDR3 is CASSQDLGTKTDTQYF. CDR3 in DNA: TGCGCCAGCAGCCAAGATCTAGGGACCAAAACAGATACGCAGTATTTT.

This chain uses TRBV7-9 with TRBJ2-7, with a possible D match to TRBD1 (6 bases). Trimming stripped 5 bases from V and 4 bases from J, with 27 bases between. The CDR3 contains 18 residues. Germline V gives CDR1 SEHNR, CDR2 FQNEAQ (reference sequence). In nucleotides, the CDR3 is TGTGCCAGCAGCCCCCGACAGGTGTCCCCCCTTTCAGGTTACGAGCAGTACTTC. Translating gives CASSPRQVSPLSGYEQYF.

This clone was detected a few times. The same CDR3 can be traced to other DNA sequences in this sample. In DNA, the CDR3 is TGTGCCAGCAGTCCCCCCGGGGGCTCTGGAAACACCATATATTTT. Its protein is CASSPPGGSGNTIYF. V usage is TRBV28 and J usage is TRBJ1-3, with D possibly matching TRBD1 (5 bases). The germline CDR1 and CDR2 sequences are MDHEN and SYDVKM. V lost 5 bases, J lost 0 bases, and 11 bases lay in between. This CDR3 spans 15 amino acids. The entire variable domain, with the rest obtained from reference TRBV28 and TRBJ1-3, is as follows: DVKVTQSSRYLVKRTGEKVFLECVQDMDHENMFWYRQDPGLGLRLIYFSYDVKMKEKGDIPEGYSVSREKKERFSLILESASTNQTSMYLCASSPPGGSGNTIYFGEGSWLTVV.

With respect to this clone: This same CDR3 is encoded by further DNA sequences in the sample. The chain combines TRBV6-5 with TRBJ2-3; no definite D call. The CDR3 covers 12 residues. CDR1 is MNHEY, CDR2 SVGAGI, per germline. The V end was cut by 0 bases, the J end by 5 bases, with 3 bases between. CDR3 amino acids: CASSYSGDTQYF. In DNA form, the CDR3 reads TGTGCCAGCAGTTACTCGGGAGATACGCAGTATTTT.

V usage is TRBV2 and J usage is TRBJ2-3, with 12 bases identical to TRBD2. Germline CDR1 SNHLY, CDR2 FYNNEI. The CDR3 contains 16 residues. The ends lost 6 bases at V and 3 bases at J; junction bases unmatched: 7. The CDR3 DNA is TGTGCCAGCAGGCGACTAGCGGGGGACCAGACAGATACGCAGTATTTT. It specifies CASRRLAGDQTDTQYF.

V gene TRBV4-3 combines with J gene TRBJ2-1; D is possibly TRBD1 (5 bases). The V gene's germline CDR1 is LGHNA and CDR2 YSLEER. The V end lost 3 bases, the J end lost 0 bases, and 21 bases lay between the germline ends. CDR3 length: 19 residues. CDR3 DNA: TGCGCCAGCAGCCACCGGACCACAGGTACGGTCAGCTCCTACAATGAGCAGTTCTTC. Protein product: CASSHRTTGTVSSYNEQFF.

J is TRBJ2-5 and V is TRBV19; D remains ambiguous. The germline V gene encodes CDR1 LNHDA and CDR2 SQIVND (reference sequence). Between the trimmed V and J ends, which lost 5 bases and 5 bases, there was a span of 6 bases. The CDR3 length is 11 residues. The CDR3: CASSLKETQYF. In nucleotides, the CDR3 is TGTGCCAGTAGTTTGAAGGAGACCCAGTACTTC.

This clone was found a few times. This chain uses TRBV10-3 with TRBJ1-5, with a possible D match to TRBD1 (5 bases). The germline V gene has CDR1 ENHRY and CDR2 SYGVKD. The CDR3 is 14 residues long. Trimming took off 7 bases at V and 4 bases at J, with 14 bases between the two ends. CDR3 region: CAITPNRGNQPQHF. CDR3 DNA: TGTGCCATCACCCCCAACCGGGGGAATCAGCCCCAGCATTTT.

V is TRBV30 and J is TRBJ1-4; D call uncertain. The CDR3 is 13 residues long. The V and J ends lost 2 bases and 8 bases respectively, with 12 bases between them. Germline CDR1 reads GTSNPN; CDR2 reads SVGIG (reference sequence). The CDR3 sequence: CAWSLGANEKLFF. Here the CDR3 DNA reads TGTGCCTGGAGTCTAGGCGCAAACGAAAAACTGTTTTTT. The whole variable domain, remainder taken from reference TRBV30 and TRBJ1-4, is SQTIHQWPATLVQPVGSPLSLECTVEGTSNPNLYWYRQAAGRGLQLLFYSVGIGQISSEVPQNLSASRPQDRQFILSSKKLLLSDSGFYLCAWSLGANEKLFFGSGTQLSVL.

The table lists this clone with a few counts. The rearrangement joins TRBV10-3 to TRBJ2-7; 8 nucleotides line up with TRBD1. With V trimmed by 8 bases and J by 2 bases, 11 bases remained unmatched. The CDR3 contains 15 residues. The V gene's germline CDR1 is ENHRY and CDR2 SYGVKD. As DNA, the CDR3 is TGTGCCATCCGAGGGGGTGGACAGGGCCCCTACGAGCAGTACTTC. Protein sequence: CAIRGGGQGPYEQYF.

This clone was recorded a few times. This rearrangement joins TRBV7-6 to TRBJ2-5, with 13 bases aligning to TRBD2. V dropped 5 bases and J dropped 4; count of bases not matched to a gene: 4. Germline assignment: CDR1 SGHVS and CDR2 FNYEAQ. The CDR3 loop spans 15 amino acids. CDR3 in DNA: TGTGCCAGCAGCACCAGACTAGCGGGAGGAGAGACCCAGTACTTC. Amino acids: CASSTRLAGGETQYF.

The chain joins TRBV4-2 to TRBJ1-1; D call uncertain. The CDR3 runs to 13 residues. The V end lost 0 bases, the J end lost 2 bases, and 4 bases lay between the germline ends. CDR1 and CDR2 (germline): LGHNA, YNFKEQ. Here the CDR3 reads CASSQELNTEAFF. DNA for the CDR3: TGTGCCAGCAGCCAAGAACTAAACACTGAAGCTTTCTTT.

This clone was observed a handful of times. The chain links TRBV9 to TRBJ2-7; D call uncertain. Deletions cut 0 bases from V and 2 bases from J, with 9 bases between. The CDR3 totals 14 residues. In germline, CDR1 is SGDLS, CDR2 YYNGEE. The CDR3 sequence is CASSVVPGTYEQYF. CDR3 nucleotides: TGTGCCAGCAGCGTAGTACCGGGTACCTACGAGCAGTACTTC.

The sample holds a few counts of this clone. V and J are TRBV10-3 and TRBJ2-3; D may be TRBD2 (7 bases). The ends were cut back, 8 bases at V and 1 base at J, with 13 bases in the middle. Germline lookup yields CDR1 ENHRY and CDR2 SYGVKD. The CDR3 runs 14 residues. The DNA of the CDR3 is TGTGCCATCGGTGTAGGGGGGGGCACAGATACGCAGTATTTT. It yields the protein CAIGVGGGTDTQYF.

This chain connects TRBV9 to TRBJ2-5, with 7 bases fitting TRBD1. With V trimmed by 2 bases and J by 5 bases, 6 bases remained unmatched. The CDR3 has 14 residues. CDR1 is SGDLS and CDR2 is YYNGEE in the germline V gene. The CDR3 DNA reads TGTGCCAGCAGCGTTGGAGACAGGGTTGAGACCCAGTACTTC. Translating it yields CASSVGDRVETQYF.

Here the CDR3 DNA reads TGTGCCAGCAGCATATCGGGAACGCCTGCCTGGCCCCAGCATTTT. Translated, it gives CASSISGTPAWPQHF. The chain uses TRBV7-9 and TRBJ1-5, with D hard to call. This CDR3 region has 15 residues. V dropped 5 bases and J dropped 9 bases, with 20 bases sitting between them. The germline gives CDR1 SEHNR, CDR2 FQNEAQ (reference sequence).

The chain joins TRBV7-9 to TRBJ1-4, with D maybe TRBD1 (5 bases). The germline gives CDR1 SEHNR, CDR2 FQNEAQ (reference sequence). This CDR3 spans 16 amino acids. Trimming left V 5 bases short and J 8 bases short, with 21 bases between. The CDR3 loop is CASSQTVGVSREKLFF. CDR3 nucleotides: TGTGCCAGCAGCCAGACAGTTGGGGTTTCGAGAGAAAAACTGTTTTTT.

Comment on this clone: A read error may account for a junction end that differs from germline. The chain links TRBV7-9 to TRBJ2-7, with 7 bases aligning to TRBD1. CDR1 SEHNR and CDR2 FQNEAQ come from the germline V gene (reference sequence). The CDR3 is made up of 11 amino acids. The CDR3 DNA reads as TGTGCCAGCAGCCACGACAGGGCCTTGGGCTTC. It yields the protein CASSHDRALGF.

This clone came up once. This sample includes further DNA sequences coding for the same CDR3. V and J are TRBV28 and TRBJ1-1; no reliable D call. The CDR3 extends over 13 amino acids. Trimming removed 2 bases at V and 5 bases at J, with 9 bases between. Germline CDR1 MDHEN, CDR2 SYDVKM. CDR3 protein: CASSLESLTEAFF. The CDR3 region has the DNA TGTGCCAGCAGTTTAGAGAGTCTAACTGAAGCTTTCTTT.

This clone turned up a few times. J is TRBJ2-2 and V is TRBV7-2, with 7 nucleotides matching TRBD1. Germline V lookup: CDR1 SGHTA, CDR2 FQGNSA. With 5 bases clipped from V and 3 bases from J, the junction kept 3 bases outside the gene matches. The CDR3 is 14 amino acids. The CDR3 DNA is TGTGCCAGCAGCGGCCAGGGGGACACCGGGGAGCTGTTTTTT. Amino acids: CASSGQGDTGELFF.

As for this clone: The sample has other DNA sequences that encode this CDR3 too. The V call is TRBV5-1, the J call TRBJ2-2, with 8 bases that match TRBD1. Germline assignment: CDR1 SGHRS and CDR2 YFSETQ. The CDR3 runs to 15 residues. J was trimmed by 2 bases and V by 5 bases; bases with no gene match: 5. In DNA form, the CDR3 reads TGCGCCAGCAGGGCCGGGACAGGTAACACCGGGGAGCTGTTTTTT. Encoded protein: CASRAGTGNTGELFF.

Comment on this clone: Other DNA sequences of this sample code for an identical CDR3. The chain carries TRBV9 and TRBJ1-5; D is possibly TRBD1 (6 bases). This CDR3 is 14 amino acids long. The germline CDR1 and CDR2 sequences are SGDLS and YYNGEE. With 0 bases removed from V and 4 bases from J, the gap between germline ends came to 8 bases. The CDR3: CASSVGTGNQPQHF. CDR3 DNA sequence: TGTGCCAGCAGCGTAGGAACAGGGAATCAGCCCCAGCATTTT.

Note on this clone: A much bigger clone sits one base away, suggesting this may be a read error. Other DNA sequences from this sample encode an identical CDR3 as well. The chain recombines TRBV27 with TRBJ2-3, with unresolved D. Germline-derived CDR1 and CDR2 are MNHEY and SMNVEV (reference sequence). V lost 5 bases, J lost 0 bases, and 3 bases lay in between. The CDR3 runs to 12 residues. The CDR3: CASSPSTDTQYF. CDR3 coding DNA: TGTGCCAGCAGTCCCAGCACAGATACGCAGTATTTT.

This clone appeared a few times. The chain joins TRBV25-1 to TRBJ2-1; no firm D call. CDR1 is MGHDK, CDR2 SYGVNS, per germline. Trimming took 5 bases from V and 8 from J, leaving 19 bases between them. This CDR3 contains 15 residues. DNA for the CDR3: TGTGCCAGCAGTTCCAGCGACTCTTCTATGCATGAGCAGTTCTTC. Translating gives CASSSSDSSMHEQFF. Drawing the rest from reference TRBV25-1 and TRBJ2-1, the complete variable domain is EADIYQTPRYLVIGTGKKITLECSQTMGHDKMYWYQQDPGMELHLIHYSYGVNSTEKGDLSSESTVSRIRTEHFPLTLESARPSHTSQYLCASSSSDSSMHEQFFGPGTRLTVL.

The CDR3 here is CSVGTGTVNEKLFF. The CDR3 DNA reads as TGCAGCGTGGGAACCGGGACAGTGAATGAAAAACTGTTTTTT. The chain couples TRBV29-1 to TRBJ1-4; 7 bases agree with TRBD1. CDR1 is SQVTM and CDR2 is ANQGSEA in the germline V gene. The CDR3 covers 14 residues. The ends lost 6 bases at V and 5 bases at J; junction bases unmatched: 9. The whole variable domain, filled in from reference TRBV29-1 and TRBJ1-4, reads SAVISQKPSRDICQRGTSLTIQCQVDSQVTMMFWYRQQPGQSLTLIATANQGSEATYESGFVIDKFPISRPNLTFSTLTVSNMSPEDSSIYLCSVGTGTVNEKLFFGSGTQLSVL.